This T cell receptor beta chain was observed in a study of T cells in Graves' hyperthyroidism and ophthalmopathy. Study observations and caveats: Model-based prediction identified ophthalmopathy a median around 6.7 months prior to its onset. Most expanded thyroid clonotypes above 0.001 also appeared in blood.

J gave up 10 bases and V 0 bases, and 4 bases lay outside the gene matches. Germline CDR1 is SGDLS and CDR2 is YYNGEE. The CDR3 loop spans 14 amino acids. Graves' hyperthyroidism showing no ophthalmopathy progression within 18 months was considered stable. Those with hyperthyroidism were 18 to 65 years old, newly diagnosed, and ill for under 2 months. Concerning this clonotype: Antigen unknown.

Researchers took RNA transcripts and amplified the TCR beta CDR3 regions from them. When the TCR CDR3 underwent first-round RT-PCR, the HTBI primer set was used. TCRdb redid the calling of the multiplex PCR reads with MiXCR, one entry per CDR3 protein. Among hundreds of thousands of distinct CDR3 sequences listed, 11% to 15% were seen once. The receptor was derived from a woman between 40 and 55 years old with Graves' hyperthyroidism. Sequenced input: blood. V usage is TRBV9 and J usage is TRBJ2-1; 10 nucleotides agree with TRBD2. The DNA of the CDR3 is TGTGCCAGCAGCGTAGTGGTAGCGGGAGGCGAGCAGTTCTTC. It is translated as CASSVVVAGGEQFF. Filled out from reference TRBV9 and TRBJ2-1, the complete variable domain reads DSGVTQTPKHLITATGQRVTLRCSPRSGDLSVYWYQQSLDQGLQFLIQYYNGEERAKGNILERFSAQQFPDLHSELNLSSLELGDSALYFCASSVVVAGGEQFFGPGTRLTVL.